These T cell receptor beta chains were read from a single sample in a study of blood T cell repertoires in COVID-19. Generated by immunoSEQ multiplex PCR, the TCRdb table keeps only in-frame clones and is missing some. Among under 55,000 clones, 86% were seen once, and the ten largest hold 5%. Sequenced input: peripheral blood. These receptors originate from a man aged 40-49 years with active COVID-19. CDR3s include the opening cysteine and the closing phenylalanine or tryptophan. Size is omitted from some rows. Given values are once, few, many or a class for expanded clones.

>TRBV20-1|TRBJ1-2|.
CSASPGARGYTF
>TRBV19|TRBJ2-1|.
CASTSGNNEQFF
>TRBV28|TRBJ2-7|.
CASSLSGGGEQYF
>TRBV30|TRBJ1-5|once
CAWSVPRGGLFGNQPQHF
>TRBV11-2|TRBJ2-1|.
CASSLAPYNEQFF
>TRBV21-1|TRBJ2-3|few
CASSGQGMRDCTDTQYF
>TRBV28|TRBJ2-2|once
CASRENRGRTGELFF
>TRBV6-4|TRBJ2-1|few
CASSDSGTSGSNEQFF
>TRBV7-8|TRBJ1-1|.
CASSFQGVGTEAFF
>TRBV7-9|TRBJ1-2|.
CASNAQGQRSEGYTF
>TRBV7-9|TRBJ2-3|.
CASSLTSASPTQYF
>TRBV7-2|TRBJ2-6|.
CASSLSVLHRSSGANVLTF
>TRBV3-1/TRBV3-2|TRBJ1-4|.
CASSQEDREEKLFF
>TRBV11-1|TRBJ2-1|.
CASDRASGDEQFF
>TRBV5-1|TRBJ2-1|.
CASSLSGSVPNEQFF
>TRBV14|TRBJ2-5|.
CASSQLSGPGIETQYF
>TRBV25-1|TRBJ2-3|.
CASTKVLGDGQYF
>TRBV7-9|TRBJ1-1|once
CASSTDRVSEAFF
>TRBV5-1|TRBJ1-1|.
CASSWDRRNTEAFF
>TRBV5-1|TRBJ1-1|.
CASSLHRGNTEAFF
>TRBV6-6|TRBJ2-7|.
CASSDSSYEQYF
>TRBV7-3|TRBJ2-7|.
CASSLTGGPSSYEQYF
>TRBV12-3/TRBV12-4|TRBJ1-2|.
CASSKQGAGGYTF
>TRBV12-5|TRBJ1-1|.
CASGFLLVQGGDTEAFF
>TRBV5-1|TRBJ1-1|.
CASRLTGKTDTEAFF
>TRBV7-9|TRBJ1-1|.
CASSRTGLTEAFF
>TRBV30|TRBJ2-7|.
CAWLDRDSNYEQYF
>TRBV7-6|TRBJ2-7|.
CASSFSAGLGLYEQYF
>TRBV5-3|TRBJ1-2|few
CARSSEVNGYTF
>TRBV30|TRBJ1-1|.
CAWRQYTEAFF
>TRBV28|TRBJ2-3|.
CASSSGLTSTDTQYF
>TRBV2|TRBJ2-1|.
CASSPPFTSDNEQFF
>TRBV10-3|TRBJ2-1|.
CAITHPGTSGYDEQFF
>TRBV11-2|TRBJ2-3|.
CASSGRLAGDGTDTQYF
>TRBV28|TRBJ1-3|.
CASSRTGSSSGNTIYF
>TRBV9|TRBJ2-3|.
CASSVSGTDTQYF
>TRBV3-1/TRBV3-2|TRBJ2-7|.
CASSQAPSGTGLHEQYF
>TRBV6-5|TRBJ2-7|.
CASKQGRSYEQYF
>TRBV5-6|TRBJ2-6|.
CASSLSGRLGANVLTF
>TRBV5-1|TRBJ1-2|once
CASSSGVGDRANSYTF
>TRBV30|TRBJ2-1|.
CAWTPLDNEQFF
>TRBV9|TRBJ1-1|.
CASSVSGNTEAFF